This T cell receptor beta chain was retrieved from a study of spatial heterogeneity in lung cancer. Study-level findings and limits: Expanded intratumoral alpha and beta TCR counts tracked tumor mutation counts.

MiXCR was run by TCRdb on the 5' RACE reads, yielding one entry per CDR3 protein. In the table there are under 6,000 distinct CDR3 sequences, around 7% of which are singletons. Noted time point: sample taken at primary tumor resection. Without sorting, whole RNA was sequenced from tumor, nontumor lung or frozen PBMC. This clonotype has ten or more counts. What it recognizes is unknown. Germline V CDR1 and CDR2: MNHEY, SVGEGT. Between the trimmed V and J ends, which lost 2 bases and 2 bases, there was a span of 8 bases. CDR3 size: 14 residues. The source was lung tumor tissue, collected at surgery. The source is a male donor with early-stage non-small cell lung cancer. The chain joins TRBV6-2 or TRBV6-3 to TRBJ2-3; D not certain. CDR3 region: CASSYVVVTDTQYF. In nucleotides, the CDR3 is TGTGCCAGCAGTTACGTGGTAGTCACAGATACGCAGTATTTT.